Included here is one T cell receptor beta chain sequence, with context. This sample was included in a study of CXCR3-negative and CXCR3-positive naive CD8 T cells. In preparing the TRB cDNA libraries, 5' RACE with UMI labels was used. TCRdb reprocessed the 5' RACE reads; each CDR3 protein has one entry and no DNA is given. Its table records tens of thousands of distinct CDR3 sequences. The germline CDR1 and CDR2 sequences are SQVTM and ANQGSEA. There are 12 residues in the CDR3. The sequencing sample was made of naive CXCR3- CD8+ T cells from blood. Specified subset: CD45RO-CCR7+CD27+CD95- naive CD8+ T cells lacking CXCR3 (TNR3-). This clonotype originated in a human donor in good health. Some clones in this sample may be carry-over from other donors' samples. This sequence joins TRBV29-1 and TRBJ2-2. The CDR3 protein is CSVTGDTGELFF.